Presented here are 26 T cell receptor beta chains from one specimen sequenced in a study of a mutant IDH1 vaccine in newly diagnosed glioma. Libraries were prepared by immunoSEQ multiplex PCR; TCRdb keeps only in-frame clonotypes and omits some of them. The data hold roughly 69,000 clones, with approximately 86% observed a single time. Their cognate antigens are unknown. Time point noted: week 35, safety follow-up. Each dose delivered 300 ug of mutant IDH1 20-mer peptide subcutaneously with imiquimod. The sequencing here drew on PBMCs, taken from a glioma patient whose treatment included an IDH1 peptide vaccine. The receptors stem from a man aged 25-40 years with glioma.

This clone was seen a handful of times. This rearrangement joins TRBV5-6 to TRBJ1-1; D gene uncertain. The germline V gene has CDR1 SGHDT and CDR2 YYEEEE. The CDR3 spans 12 residues. The germline V and J ends were trimmed by 3 bases and 5 bases, with 8 bases remaining between them. The CDR3 DNA follows: TGTGCCAGCAGCTCACAGTGGACTGAAGCTTTCTTT. Its protein is CASSSQWTEAFF.

The rearrangement joins TRBV4-2 to TRBJ2-1, with 8 nucleotides matching TRBD2. The CDR3 is 14 residues long. V was clipped by 0 bases and J by 8 bases; unmatched bases: 3. Germline V gives CDR1 LGHNA, CDR2 YNFKEQ. The CDR3 is CASSQEKTSDEQFF. The DNA of the CDR3 is TGTGCCAGCAGCCAAGAAAAGACTAGCGATGAGCAGTTCTTC.

V gene TRBV1 combines with J gene TRBJ2-2. TRBV1 is a known pseudogene. The length of the CDR3 is 16 residues. CDR3 region: CTSSQNRAPSHGELFF. In nucleotides, the CDR3 is TGCACCAGCAGCCAAAATCGGGCCCCTTCCCACGGGGAGCTGTTTTTT.

CDR3 bases: TGTGCCAGCAGCGAATCCGGGACAGGGAACACTGAAGCTTTCTTT. It is translated as CASSESGTGNTEAFF. V and J are TRBV9 and TRBJ1-1; 8 bases line up with TRBD1. The CDR3 covers 15 residues. Per the germline V gene, CDR1 is SGDLS and CDR2 is YYNGEE. Unmatched junction bases numbered 5, after V lost 3 bases and J lost 1 base. The full variable domain, completed using reference TRBV9 and TRBJ1-1, is DSGVTQTPKHLITATGQRVTLRCSPRSGDLSVYWYQQSLDQGLQFLIQYYNGEERAKGNILERFSAQQFPDLHSELNLSSLELGDSALYFCASSESGTGNTEAFFGQGTRLTVV.

This clone turned up a few times. V is TRBV7-6 and J is TRBJ1-1; no clear D. This CDR3 comprises 13 residues. Germline V gives CDR1 SGHVS, CDR2 FNYEAQ. With 1 base removed from V and 5 bases from J, the gap between germline ends came to 8 bases. The CDR3 here is CASSLGFRTEAFF. As DNA, the CDR3 is TGTGCCAGCAGCTTAGGTTTTCGGACTGAAGCTTTCTTT.

The chain uses TRBV18 and TRBJ1-1; possible D gene TRBD1, 5 bases. Trimming pared 2 bases from V and 4 bases from J, leaving 11 bases between. CDR3 size: 14 residues. Germline values: CDR1 KGHSH, CDR2 LQKENI. The DNA for the CDR3 is TGTGCCAGCTCACCAGGGACCTTGGGCACTGAAGCTTTCTTT. Protein product: CASSPGTLGTEAFF.

This chain links TRBV7-8 with TRBJ2-1; a possible D gene is TRBD2 (6 bases). The V gene's germline CDR1 is SGHVS and CDR2 FQNEAQ. There are 16 residues in the CDR3. The V gene lost 5 bases and the J gene lost 0 bases, with 14 bases spanning the gap. The CDR3 loop is CASSPFSGSSYNEQFF. The CDR3 DNA reads TGTGCCAGCAGCCCTTTTAGCGGCAGCTCCTACAATGAGCAGTTCTTC.

The chain links TRBV7-2 to TRBJ2-2, with TRBD2 identical over 10 bases. Germline loops: CDR1 SGHTA, CDR2 FQGNSA. The V and J ends lost 3 bases and 5 bases, in that order; junction bases with no gene match: 6. CDR3 size: 16 residues. CDR3 sequence (DNA): TGTGCCAGCAGCTTCTCACTAGCGGGGTCAACCGGGGAGCTGTTTTTT. Translating gives CASSFSLAGSTGELFF.

The V call is TRBV27, the J call TRBJ2-7; a possible D gene is TRBD2 (6 bases). Germline V gives CDR1 MNHEY, CDR2 SMNVEV (reference sequence). Trimming took off 6 bases at V and 6 bases at J, with 15 bases between the two ends. There are 13 residues in the CDR3. CDR3 loop: CASSYGTGAEQYF. CDR3 bases: TGTGCCAGCAGCTACGGGACTGGGGCCGAGCAGTACTTC.

The V and J genes are TRBV19 and TRBJ1-1; D is ambiguous. Per the germline V gene, CDR1 is LNHDA and CDR2 is SQIVND (reference sequence). V lost 1 base to trimming and J lost 0 bases, with 6 bases between them. The CDR3 is 14 residues long. For the CDR3, the DNA is TGTGCCAGTAGTATAGTAAGGATGAACACTGAAGCTTTCTTT. Translated: CASSIVRMNTEAFF.

This clone was observed a handful of times. The rearrangement links TRBV2 to TRBJ1-1, with 9 positions matching TRBD1. The CDR3 loop spans 12 amino acids. The junction had 4 bases not matched to a gene; V was cut back by 6 bases and J by 8 bases. CDR1 SNHLY and CDR2 FYNNEI come from the germline V gene. Here the CDR3 reads CASRGQGWEAFF. CDR3 coding DNA: TGTGCCAGCAGGGGACAGGGATGGGAAGCTTTCTTT.

In this sample, this clone turned up once. The rearrangement joins TRBV29-1 to TRBJ1-2; no clear D. V lost 4 bases, J lost 5 bases, and 11 bases lay in between. The CDR3 is 12 amino acids. Germline-derived CDR1 and CDR2 are SQVTM and ANQGSEA. Written as DNA, the CDR3 is TGCAGCGTTGTGGCGGGAGGTTATGGCTACACCTTC. Its protein product is CSVVAGGYGYTF.

This chain links TRBV7-2 with TRBJ2-1, with D unresolved. This CDR3 comprises 15 residues. Between the trimmed V and J ends, which lost 2 bases and 6 bases, there was a span of 14 bases. CDR1 and CDR2 from the germline V gene are SGHTA and FQGNSA. CDR3 DNA sequence: TGTGCCAGCAGCTTATCCGCGGCAGTTAGCAATGAGCAGTTCTTC. It specifies CASSLSAAVSNEQFF.

This clone turned up a few times. The CDR3 protein is CASSSTRASYEQYF. DNA of the CDR3: TGTGCCAGCAGCTCAACTAGGGCATCCTACGAGCAGTACTTC. The V call is TRBV28, the J call TRBJ2-7, with D tentatively TRBD2 (5 bases). CDR3 length: 14 residues. The germline gives CDR1 MDHEN, CDR2 SYDVKM. The ends were cut back, 6 bases at V and 1 base at J, with 13 bases in the middle.

Comment on this clone: One end of the junction is discordant with germline, which a read error may explain. Other nucleotide sequences in the sample specify the same CDR3. The chain is built from TRBV27 and TRBJ2-7, with D tentatively TRBD1 (5 bases). This CDR3 is 13 amino acids long. Looked up from germline, CDR1 is MNHEY and CDR2 is SMNVEV (reference sequence). CDR3: CASSFGREGEQYF. In DNA, the CDR3 is TGCGCCAGCAGTTTTGGCAGGGAAGGCGAGCAGTACTTC.

The V gene is TRBV27, the J gene TRBJ2-4, with D tentatively TRBD1 (6 bases). The CDR3 sequence is 19 residues long. The germline CDR1 and CDR2 sequences are MNHEY and SMNVEV (reference sequence). V lost 4 bases and J 2 bases, leaving 24 bases between the germline ends. CDR3 bases: TGTGCCAGCAGTTCTGGGAACAGGGCGGAATTCGGGTCCAAAAACATTCAGTACTTC. Translation gives CASSSGNRAEFGSKNIQYF.

This sequence joins TRBV28 and TRBJ2-2, with D perhaps given as TRBD1 or TRBD2 (5 bases each). Trimming stripped 4 bases from V and 3 bases from J, with 21 bases between. Germline V CDR1 and CDR2: MDHEN, SYDVKM. This CDR3 contains 18 residues. In nucleotides, the CDR3 is TGTGCCAGCAGTTCCACTCGACGGGACGGGAAATACACCGGGGAGCTGTTTTTT. This sequence encodes CASSSTRRDGKYTGELFF. The full variable domain, its missing parts supplied by reference TRBV28 and TRBJ2-2, is DVKVTQSSRYLVKRTGEKVFLECVQDMDHENMFWYRQDPGLGLRLIYFSYDVKMKEKGDIPEGYSVSREKKERFSLILESASTNQTSMYLCASSSTRRDGKYTGELFFGEGSRLTVL.

The chain joins TRBV6-1 to TRBJ1-1, with unresolved D. The CDR3 contains 13 residues. Between the trimmed V and J ends, which lost 6 bases and 1 base, there was a span of 9 bases. CDR1 MNHNS and CDR2 SASEGT come from the germline V gene. CDR3 bases: TGTGCCAGCAGAAGGACTGAGAACACTGAAGCTTTCTTT. Protein sequence: CASRRTENTEAFF.

J is TRBJ2-3 and V is TRBV10-3; 12 bases agree with TRBD2. The CDR3 runs 14 residues. The trim removed 10 bases at V and 0 bases at J, leaving 2 bases unmatched. CDR1 is ENHRY, CDR2 SYGVKD, per germline. CDR3 region: CATGTSGSTDTQYF. Written as DNA, the CDR3 is TGTGCCACTGGGACTAGCGGGAGCACAGATACGCAGTATTTT.

The CDR3 region has the DNA TGTGCCAGCAGCCCGCCGGGACACCTACAGTATTTT. This sequence encodes CASSPPGHLQYF. The chain links TRBV7-9 to TRBJ2-3; D is perhaps TRBD1 (6 bases). The CDR3 is 12 residues long. Germline V gene lookup returns CDR1 SEHNR and CDR2 FQNEAQ (reference sequence). V lost 5 bases, J lost 12 bases, and 15 bases lay in between.

The chain couples TRBV4-3 to TRBJ1-4, with 12 bases identical to TRBD1. From germline, CDR1 is LGHNA and CDR2 YSLEER. CDR3 length: 16 amino acids. Trimming removed 3 bases from V and 8 bases from J; junction bases left unmatched: 7. The CDR3 nucleotides read TGCGCCAGCAGCCATCAAGCCGGGACAGGGGGCGAAAAACTGTTTTTT. Residues: CASSHQAGTGGEKLFF.

This chain uses TRBV5-1 with TRBJ2-5, with D possibly TRBD1 on 6 matching bases. Germline V gene sequence: CDR1 SGHRS, CDR2 YFSETQ. This CDR3 comprises 14 residues. With 4 bases removed from V and 4 bases from J, the gap between germline ends came to 14 bases. CDR3 sequence: CASSPTGVGETQYF. The DNA of the CDR3 is TGCGCCAGCAGCCCGACAGGAGTTGGAGAGACCCAGTACTTC.

The rearrangement joins TRBV25-1 to TRBJ2-1, with TRBD1 identical over 11 bases. V lost 6 bases, J lost 7 bases, and 8 bases stayed unmatched. Germline CDR1 MGHDK, CDR2 SYGVNS. This CDR3 region has 15 residues. The CDR3 DNA is TGTGCCAGCAGACGGGGACAGGGGGATTCAAATGAGCAGTTCTTC. Translation: CASRRGQGDSNEQFF.

The chain joins TRBV9 to TRBJ2-5, with D unclear. With 2 bases removed from V and 4 bases from J, the gap between germline ends came to 9 bases. Germline CDR1 is SGDLS and CDR2 is YYNGEE. The CDR3 loop spans 13 amino acids. The CDR3 DNA reads as TGTGCCAGCAGCGTTCAGCGTGGAGAGACCCAGTACTTC. Translated: CASSVQRGETQYF.

The chain couples TRBV10-3 to TRBJ2-1; 8 bases map to TRBD2. V gave up 2 bases and J gave up 10 bases; unmatched junction bases: 4. Germline CDR1 is ENHRY and CDR2 is SYGVKD. There are 13 residues in the CDR3. CDR3 bases: TGTGCCATCAGTGAGACCTCGGGAGGGGAGCAGTTCTTC. Amino acids: CAISETSGGEQFF.

There are a few counts of this clone. The chain has TRBV19 and TRBJ2-3; 11 positions agree with TRBD2. CDR1 is LNHDA, CDR2 SQIVND, per germline (reference sequence). Unmatched junction bases numbered 7, after V lost 4 bases and J lost 7 bases. CDR3 size: 15 residues. The CDR3 DNA is TGTGCCAGTAGTACCTTAGCGGGAGGGCCAAATACGCAGTATTTT. Its translation is CASSTLAGGPNTQYF.